These 9 T cell receptor beta chains were sequenced from one sample in a study of blood T cells in healthy people across ages. For the second PCR, which ran for roughly 7 to 11 cycles, a sample-barcoded 5' primer and a J-beta primer mix were used. TCRdb independently ran MiXCR on the 5' RACE reads; one entry per CDR3 protein. This sample has around 1,900,000 distinct CDR3 sequences, with around 42% found just once. Sequenced material: blood. All receptors come from a human donor in good health.

Remarks on this clonotype: One end of the junction is discordant with germline, which a read error may explain. J is TRBJ2-2 and V is TRBV29-1; D is perhaps TRBD2 (6 bases). The CDR3 runs to 11 residues. CDR1 and CDR2 (germline): SQVTM, ANQGSEA. CDR3 in amino acids: CSVGHTGGLFF. The CDR3, as DNA: TGCAGCGTAGGACACACCGGGGGGCTGTTTTTT.

This clonotype was observed a handful of times. This chain joins TRBV5-1 and TRBJ2-7; D not certain. Trimming left V 5 bases short and J 4 bases short, with 16 bases between. CDR1 is SGHRS and CDR2 is YFSETQ in the germline V gene. This CDR3 contains 14 residues. The CDR3: CASSYEPASYEQYF. The CDR3 DNA reads TGCGCCAGCAGTTACGAACCAGCCTCTTACGAGCAGTACTTC. Full variable domain (rest looked up from reference TRBV5-1 and TRBJ2-7): KAGVTQTPRYLIKTRGQQVTLSCSPISGHRSVSWYQQTPGQGLQFLFEYFSETQRNKGNFPGRFSGRQFSNSRSEMNVSTLELGDSALYLCASSYEPASYEQYFGPGTRLTVT.

This clonotype was picked up one time. J is TRBJ2-3 and V is TRBV7-3, with 8 bases matching TRBD2. The V segment lost 1 base and the J segment 5 bases; nucleotides outside the gene matches: 8. This CDR3 has 16 amino acids. The germline gives CDR1 SGHTA, CDR2 FQGTGA. The CDR3 sequence: CASSLRVGGALDTQYF. The CDR3 DNA is TGTGCCAGCAGCTTAAGAGTCGGGGGGGCCCTAGATACGCAGTATTTT.

This chain links TRBV3-1 with TRBJ2-3; 7 bases are a match to TRBD1. The CDR3 has 14 amino acids. V was pared by 3 bases and J by 4 bases, with 4 bases of the junction left unmatched. Germline CDR1 and CDR2: LGHDT and YNNKEL (reference sequence). The CDR3 here is CASSHGTGADTQYF. CDR3 in DNA: TGTGCCAGCAGCCATGGAACAGGGGCAGATACGCAGTATTTT.

In this sample, this clonotype turned up a few times. The V gene is TRBV6-5, the J gene TRBJ1-2; TRBD1 matches 8 bases. Germline CDR1 reads MNHEY; CDR2 reads SVGAGI. Trimming at V came to 0 bases and at J to 8 bases, leaving 5 bases not matched to a gene. The CDR3 sequence is 14 residues long. The CDR3 sequence: CASSYSDRVEGYTF. The CDR3 DNA follows: TGTGCCAGCAGTTACTCGGACAGGGTAGAGGGCTACACCTTC.

This clonotype was counted ten times or more. This chain links TRBV20-1 with TRBJ1-1; D not certain. The germline V gene encodes CDR1 DFQATT and CDR2 SNEGSKA (reference sequence). The CDR3 length is 12 residues. V lost 2 bases, J lost 3 bases, and 7 bases lay in between. For the CDR3, the DNA is TGCAGTGCTAGAAGGAGAGACACTGAAGCTTTCTTT. It is translated as CSARRRDTEAFF.

This clonotype turned up a few times. The V call is TRBV28, the J call TRBJ2-1; D is uncertain. V was trimmed by 4 bases and J by 8 bases, leaving 15 bases between them. CDR3 length: 14 amino acids. Germline values: CDR1 MDHEN, CDR2 SYDVKM. The CDR3 here is CASSSYDSLDEQFF. The CDR3 coding sequence is TGTGCCAGCAGTTCTTATGATAGCCTGGATGAGCAGTTCTTC.

In this sample, this clonotype turned up a few times. The chain is built from TRBV24-1 and TRBJ2-1; TRBD2 might be the D (7 bases). Germline CDR1 is KGHDR and CDR2 is SFDVKD. The ends were cut back, 1 base at V and 6 bases at J, with 24 bases in the middle. The CDR3 extends over 19 amino acids. CDR3 in DNA: TGTGCCACCAGTGATTTTTGGGCTAGCGGAGACACCAGGGGCAATGAGCAGTTCTTC. Translated: CATSDFWASGDTRGNEQFF.

J is TRBJ1-1 and V is TRBV6-1; D unclear. Germline V gene lookup returns CDR1 MNHNS and CDR2 SASEGT. CDR3 length: 12 residues. Trimming pared 8 bases from V and 6 bases from J, leaving 13 bases between. The CDR3 nucleotides are TGTGCCAGCTCCTGGGTGATGGCTGAAGCTTTCTTT. It translates to CASSWVMAEAFF.